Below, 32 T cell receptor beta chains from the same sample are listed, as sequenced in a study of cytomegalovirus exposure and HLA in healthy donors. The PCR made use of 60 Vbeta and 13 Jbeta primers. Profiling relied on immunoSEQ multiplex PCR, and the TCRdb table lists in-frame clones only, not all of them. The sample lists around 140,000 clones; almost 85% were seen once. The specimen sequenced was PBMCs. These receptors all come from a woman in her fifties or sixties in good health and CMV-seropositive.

The CDR3 sequence is CASSLGPPRTLTF. The CDR3 nucleotides are TGTGCCAGCAGCTTAGGGCCTCCACGTACCCTCACCTTC. The V and J genes are TRBV7-9 and TRBJ1-2; no clear D. With 1 base removed from V and 13 bases from J, the gap between germline ends came to 16 bases. Germline CDR1 reads SEHNR; CDR2 reads FQNEAQ (reference sequence). The CDR3 extends over 13 amino acids.

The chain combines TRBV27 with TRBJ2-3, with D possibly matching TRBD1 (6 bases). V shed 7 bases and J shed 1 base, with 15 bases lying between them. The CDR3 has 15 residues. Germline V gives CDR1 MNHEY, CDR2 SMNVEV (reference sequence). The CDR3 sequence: CASNSLGAGTDTQYF. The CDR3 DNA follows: TGTGCCAGCAATTCCCTGGGGGCTGGCACAGATACGCAGTATTTT.

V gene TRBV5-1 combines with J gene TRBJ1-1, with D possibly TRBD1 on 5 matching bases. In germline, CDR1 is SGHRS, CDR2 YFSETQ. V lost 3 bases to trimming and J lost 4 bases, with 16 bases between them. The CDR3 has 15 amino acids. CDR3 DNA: TGCGCCAGCAGCTCATCAGGAGGGGCCGTCACTGAAGCTTTCTTT. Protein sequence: CASSSSGGAVTEAFF.

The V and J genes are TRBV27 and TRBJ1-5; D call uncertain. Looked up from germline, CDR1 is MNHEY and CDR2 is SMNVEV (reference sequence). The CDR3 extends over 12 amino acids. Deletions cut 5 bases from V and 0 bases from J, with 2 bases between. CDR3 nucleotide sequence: TGTGCCAGCAGTCATAGCAATCAGCCCCAGCATTTT. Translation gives CASSHSNQPQHF.

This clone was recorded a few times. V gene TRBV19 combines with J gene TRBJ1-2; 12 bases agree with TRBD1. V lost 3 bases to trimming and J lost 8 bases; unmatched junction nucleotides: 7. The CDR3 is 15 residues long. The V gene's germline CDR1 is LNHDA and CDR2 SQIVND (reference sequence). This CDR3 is CASSIVGQGASGYTF. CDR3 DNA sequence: TGTGCCAGTAGTATTGTGGGACAGGGGGCAAGCGGCTACACCTTC. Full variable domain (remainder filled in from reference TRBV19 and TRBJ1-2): DGGITQSPKYLFRKEGQNVTLSCEQNLNHDAMYWYRQDPGQGLRLIYYSQIVNDFQKGDIAEGYSVSREKKESFPLTVTSAQKNPTAFYLCASSIVGQGASGYTFGSGTRLTVV.

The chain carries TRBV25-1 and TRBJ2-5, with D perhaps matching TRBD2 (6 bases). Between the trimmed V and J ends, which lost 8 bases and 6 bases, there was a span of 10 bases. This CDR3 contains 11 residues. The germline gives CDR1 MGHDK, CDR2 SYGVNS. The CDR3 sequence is CASGRGQTQYF. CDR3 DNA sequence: TGTGCCAGCGGGCGGGGTCAGACCCAGTACTTC.

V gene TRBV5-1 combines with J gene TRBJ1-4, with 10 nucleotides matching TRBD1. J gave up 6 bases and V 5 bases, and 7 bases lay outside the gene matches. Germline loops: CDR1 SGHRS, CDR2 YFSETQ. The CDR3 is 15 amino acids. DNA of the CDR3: TGCGCCAGCAGTCTGACAGGGGGCGCGGATGAAAAACTGTTTTTT. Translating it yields CASSLTGGADEKLFF.

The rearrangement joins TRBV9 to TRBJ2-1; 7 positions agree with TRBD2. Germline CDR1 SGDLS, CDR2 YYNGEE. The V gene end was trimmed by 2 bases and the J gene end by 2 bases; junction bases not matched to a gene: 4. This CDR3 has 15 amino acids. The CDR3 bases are TGTGCCAGCAGCGTGGGGGGGTTTACCTACAATGAGCAGTTCTTC. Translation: CASSVGGFTYNEQFF.

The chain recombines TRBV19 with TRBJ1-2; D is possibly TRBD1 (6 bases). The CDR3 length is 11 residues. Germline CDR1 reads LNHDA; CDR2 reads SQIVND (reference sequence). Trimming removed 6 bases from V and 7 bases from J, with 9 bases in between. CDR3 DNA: TGTGCCAGTAGCTACAGGGCTGGCTACACCTTC. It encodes CASSYRAGYTF.

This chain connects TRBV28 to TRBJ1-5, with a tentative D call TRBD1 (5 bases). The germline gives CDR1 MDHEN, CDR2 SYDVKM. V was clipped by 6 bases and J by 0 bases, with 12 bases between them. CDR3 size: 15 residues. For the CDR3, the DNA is TGTGCCAGCAGCATCGACAGATCTAGCAATCAGCCCCAGCATTTT. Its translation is CASSIDRSSNQPQHF.

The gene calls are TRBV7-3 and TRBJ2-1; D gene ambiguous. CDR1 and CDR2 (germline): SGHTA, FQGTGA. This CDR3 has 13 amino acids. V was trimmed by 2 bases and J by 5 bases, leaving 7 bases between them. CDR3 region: CASSLRRDNEQFF. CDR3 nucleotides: TGTGCCAGCAGCTTACGAAGAGACAATGAGCAGTTCTTC.

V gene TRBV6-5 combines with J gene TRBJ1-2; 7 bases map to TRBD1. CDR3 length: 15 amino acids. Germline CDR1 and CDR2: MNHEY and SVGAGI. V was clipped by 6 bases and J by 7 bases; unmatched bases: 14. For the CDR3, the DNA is TGTGCCAGCAGAGGCGGGCCTCAGGGGGATAGTGGCTACACCTTC. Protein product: CASRGGPQGDSGYTF.

The CDR3 DNA reads as TGTGCCAGTAGTATGACTAGCGGGAGCAATGAGCAGTTCTTC. This translates into CASSMTSGSNEQFF. The chain recombines TRBV19 with TRBJ2-1, with 12 bases identical to TRBD2. Losses at the gene ends were 3 bases for V and 6 bases for J; bases not matched to a gene: 0. There are 14 residues in the CDR3. Germline V CDR1 and CDR2: LNHDA, SQIVND (reference sequence). The variable domain in full, with the rest retrieved from reference TRBV19 and TRBJ2-1, is DGGITQSPKYLFRKEGQNVTLSCEQNLNHDAMYWYRQDPGQGLRLIYYSQIVNDFQKGDIAEGYSVSREKKESFPLTVTSAQKNPTAFYLCASSMTSGSNEQFFGPGTRLTVL.

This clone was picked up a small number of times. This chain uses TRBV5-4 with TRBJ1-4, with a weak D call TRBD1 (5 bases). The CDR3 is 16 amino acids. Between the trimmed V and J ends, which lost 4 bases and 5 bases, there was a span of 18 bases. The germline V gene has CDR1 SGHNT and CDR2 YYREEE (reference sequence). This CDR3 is CASSLDVGQSNEKLFF. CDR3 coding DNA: TGTGCCAGCAGCCTTGATGTGGGGCAGTCGAATGAAAAACTGTTTTTT.

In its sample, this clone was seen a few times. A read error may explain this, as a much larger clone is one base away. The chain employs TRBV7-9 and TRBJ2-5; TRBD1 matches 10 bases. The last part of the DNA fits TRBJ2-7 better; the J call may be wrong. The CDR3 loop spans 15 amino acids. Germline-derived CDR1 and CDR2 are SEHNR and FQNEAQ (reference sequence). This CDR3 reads CVSSSLDRGDYEQYF. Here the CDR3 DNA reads TGTGTCAGCAGCTCCCTGGACAGGGGGGATTACGAGCAGTACTTC.

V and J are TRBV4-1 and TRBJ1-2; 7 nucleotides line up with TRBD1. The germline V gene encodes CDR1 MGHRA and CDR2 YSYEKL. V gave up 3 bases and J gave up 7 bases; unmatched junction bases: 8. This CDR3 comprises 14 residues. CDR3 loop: CASSHQTGFFGYTF. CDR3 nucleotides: TGCGCCAGCAGCCATCAGACAGGGTTCTTTGGCTACACCTTC.

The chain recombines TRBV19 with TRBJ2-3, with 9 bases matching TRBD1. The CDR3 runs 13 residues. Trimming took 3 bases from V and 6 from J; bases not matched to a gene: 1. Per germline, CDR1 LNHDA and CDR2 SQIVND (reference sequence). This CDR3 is CASSMGTGDTQYF. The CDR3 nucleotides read TGTGCCAGTAGTATGGGGACAGGGGATACGCAGTATTTT.

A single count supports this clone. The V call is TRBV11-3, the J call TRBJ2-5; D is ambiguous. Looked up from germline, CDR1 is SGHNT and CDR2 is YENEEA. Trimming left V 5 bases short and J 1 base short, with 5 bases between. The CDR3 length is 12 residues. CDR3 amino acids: CASSLLQETQYF. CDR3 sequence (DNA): TGTGCCAGCAGCCTACTCCAAGAGACCCAGTACTTC.

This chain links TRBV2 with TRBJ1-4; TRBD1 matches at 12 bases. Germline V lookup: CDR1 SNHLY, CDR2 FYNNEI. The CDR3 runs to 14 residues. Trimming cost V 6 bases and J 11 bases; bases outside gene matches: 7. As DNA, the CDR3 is TGTGCCAGCAGGGGACAGGGGGCATTTCAGAAACTGTTTTTT. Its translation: CASRGQGAFQKLFF.

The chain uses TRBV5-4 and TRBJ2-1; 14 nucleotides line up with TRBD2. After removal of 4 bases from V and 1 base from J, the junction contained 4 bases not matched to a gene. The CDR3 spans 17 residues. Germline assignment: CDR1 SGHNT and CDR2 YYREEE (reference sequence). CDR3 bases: TGTGCCAGCAGCCTGGGACTAGCGGGAGTTTCCTACAATGAGCAGTTCTTC. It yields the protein CASSLGLAGVSYNEQFF.

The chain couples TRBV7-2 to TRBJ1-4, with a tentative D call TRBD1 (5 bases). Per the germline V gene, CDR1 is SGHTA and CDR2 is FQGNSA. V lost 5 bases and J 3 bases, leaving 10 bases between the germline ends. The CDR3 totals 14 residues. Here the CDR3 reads CASSNRRSNEKLFF. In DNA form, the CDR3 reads TGTGCCAGCAGCAACAGGAGATCTAATGAAAAACTGTTTTTT.

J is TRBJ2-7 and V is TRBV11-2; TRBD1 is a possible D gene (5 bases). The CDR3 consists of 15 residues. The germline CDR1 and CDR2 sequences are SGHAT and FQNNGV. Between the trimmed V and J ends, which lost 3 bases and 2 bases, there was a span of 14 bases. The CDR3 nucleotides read TGTGCCAGCAGCTTGGGGCTGACCCTTACCTACGAGCAGTACTTC. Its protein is CASSLGLTLTYEQYF.

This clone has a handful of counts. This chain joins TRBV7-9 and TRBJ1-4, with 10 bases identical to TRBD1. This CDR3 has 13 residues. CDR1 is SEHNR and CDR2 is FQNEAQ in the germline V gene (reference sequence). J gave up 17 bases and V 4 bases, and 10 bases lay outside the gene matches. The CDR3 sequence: CASSSRQGAKKFF. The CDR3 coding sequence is TGTGCCAGCAGCTCACGACAGGGGGCAAAAAAATTTTTT. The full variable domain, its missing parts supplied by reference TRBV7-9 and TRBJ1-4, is DTGVSQNPRHKITKRGQNVTFRCDPISEHNRLYWYRQTLGQGPEFLTYFQNEAQLEKSRLLSDRFSAERPKGSFSTLEIQRTEQGDSAMYLCASSSRQGAKKFFGSGTQLSVL.

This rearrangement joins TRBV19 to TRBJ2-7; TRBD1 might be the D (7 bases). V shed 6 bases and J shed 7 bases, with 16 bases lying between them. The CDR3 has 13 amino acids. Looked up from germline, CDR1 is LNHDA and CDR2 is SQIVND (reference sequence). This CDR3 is CASRGRDRPEQYF. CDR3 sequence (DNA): TGTGCCAGTAGGGGGCGGGACAGACCGGAGCAGTACTTC.

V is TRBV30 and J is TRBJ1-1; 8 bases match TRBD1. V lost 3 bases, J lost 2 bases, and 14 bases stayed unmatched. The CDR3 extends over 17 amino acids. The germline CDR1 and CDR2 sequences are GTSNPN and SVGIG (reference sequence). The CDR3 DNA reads TGTGCCTGGAGCCCTTTCCGACAGGGGAAGATTAACACTGAAGCTTTCTTT. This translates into CAWSPFRQGKINTEAFF. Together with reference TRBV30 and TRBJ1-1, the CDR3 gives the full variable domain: SQTIHQWPATLVQPVGSPLSLECTVEGTSNPNLYWYRQAAGRGLQLLFYSVGIGQISSEVPQNLSASRPQDRQFILSSKKLLLSDSGFYLCAWSPFRQGKINTEAFFGQGTRLTVV.

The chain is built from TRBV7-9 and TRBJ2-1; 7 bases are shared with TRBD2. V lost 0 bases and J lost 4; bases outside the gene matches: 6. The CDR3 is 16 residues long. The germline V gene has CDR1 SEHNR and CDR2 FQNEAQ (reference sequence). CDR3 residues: CASSLAGGRNYNEQFF. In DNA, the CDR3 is TGTGCCAGCAGCTTAGCAGGCGGGAGAAATTACAATGAGCAGTTCTTC. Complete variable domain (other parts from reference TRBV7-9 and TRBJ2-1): DTGVSQNPRHKITKRGQNVTFRCDPISEHNRLYWYRQTLGQGPEFLTYFQNEAQLEKSRLLSDRFSAERPKGSFSTLEIQRTEQGDSAMYLCASSLAGGRNYNEQFFGPGTRLTVL.

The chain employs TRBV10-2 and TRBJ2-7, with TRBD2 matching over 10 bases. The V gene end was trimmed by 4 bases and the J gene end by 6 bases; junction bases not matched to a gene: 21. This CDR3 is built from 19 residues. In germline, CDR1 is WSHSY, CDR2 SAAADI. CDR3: CASSAPSGRLQDLGSEQYF. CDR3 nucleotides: TGCGCCAGCAGTGCCCCTAGCGGGAGACTTCAAGATTTGGGCTCCGAGCAGTACTTC.

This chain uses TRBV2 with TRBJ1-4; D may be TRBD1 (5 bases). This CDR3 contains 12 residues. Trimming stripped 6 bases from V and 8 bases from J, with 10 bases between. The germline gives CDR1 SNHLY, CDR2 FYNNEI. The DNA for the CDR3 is TGTGCCAGCAGAAAGGGGAGGGAAAAACTGTTTTTT. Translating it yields CASRKGREKLFF.

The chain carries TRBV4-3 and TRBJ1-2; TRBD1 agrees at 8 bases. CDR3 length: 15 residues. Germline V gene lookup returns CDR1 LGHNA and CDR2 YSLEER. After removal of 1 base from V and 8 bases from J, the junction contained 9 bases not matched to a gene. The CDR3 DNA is TGCGCCAGCAGCCAAGGGACAGGGCTTCGGAACGGCTACACCTTC. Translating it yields CASSQGTGLRNGYTF.

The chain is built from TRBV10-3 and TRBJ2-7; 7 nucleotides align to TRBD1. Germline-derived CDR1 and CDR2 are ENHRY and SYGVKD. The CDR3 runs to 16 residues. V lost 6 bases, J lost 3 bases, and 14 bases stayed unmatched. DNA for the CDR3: TGTGCCATCAGAATAACCGGGACAGCATACAACTACGAGCAGTACTTC. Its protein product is CAIRITGTAYNYEQYF.

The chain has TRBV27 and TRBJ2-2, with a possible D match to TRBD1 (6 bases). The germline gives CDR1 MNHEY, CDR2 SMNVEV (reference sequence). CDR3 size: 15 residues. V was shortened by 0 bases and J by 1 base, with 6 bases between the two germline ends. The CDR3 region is CASSLSTGNTGELFF. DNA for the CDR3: TGTGCCAGCAGTTTATCGACAGGGAACACCGGGGAGCTGTTTTTT.

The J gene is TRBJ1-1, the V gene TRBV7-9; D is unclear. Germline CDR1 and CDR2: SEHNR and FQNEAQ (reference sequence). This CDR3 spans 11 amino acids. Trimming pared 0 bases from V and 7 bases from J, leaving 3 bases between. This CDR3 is CASSLALEAFF. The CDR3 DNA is TGTGCCAGCAGCTTAGCCCTTGAAGCTTTCTTT.